Listed here are 9 T cell receptor beta chains from one sample, sequenced in a study of T cell repertoires in ileal Crohn's disease. Only in-frame clones appear in the TCRdb table, and some are missing; sequencing was by immunoSEQ multiplex PCR. Of 11,000 to 15,000 clones listed, 84% were seen once; the top ten hold 5.5% to 7.5%. The sample comprised ileal tissue. All receptors come from an adult with Crohn's disease.

This chain uses TRBV18 with TRBJ2-7, with TRBD1 identical over 10 bases. V lost 4 bases, J lost 0 bases, and 12 bases stayed unmatched. CDR1 is KGHSH, CDR2 LQKENI, per germline. This CDR3 comprises 18 residues. This chain's CDR3 is CASSLRTGGTQSSYEQYF. The CDR3 nucleotides read TGTGCCAGCTCACTACGGACAGGGGGAACCCAATCCTCCTACGAGCAGTACTTC.

The genes are TRBV10-3 and TRBJ1-1; a possible D gene is TRBD1 (6 bases). Trimming stripped 7 bases from V and 4 bases from J, with 19 bases between. Germline V gives CDR1 ENHRY, CDR2 SYGVKD. The CDR3 runs 15 residues. CDR3 DNA: TGTGCCATCAATCAGGGGTTAGGGGCGACCACTGAAGCTTTCTTT. It specifies CAINQGLGATTEAFF.

The rearrangement uses TRBV6-1 and TRBJ2-1, with 9 nucleotides matching TRBD2. Germline lookup yields CDR1 MNHNS and CDR2 SASEGT. V lost 1 base to trimming and J lost 15 bases; unmatched junction nucleotides: 10. The CDR3 has 14 residues. The CDR3, as DNA: TGTGCCAGCAGTGAAGGAATTATAGCGGGGGAGTGGTTCTTC. Protein sequence: CASSEGIIAGEWFF.

The chain couples TRBV11-2 to TRBJ1-2; tentative D call: TRBD1 (5 bases). This CDR3 has 15 residues. V was clipped by 5 bases and J by 8 bases, with 21 bases between them. Germline CDR1 reads SGHAT; CDR2 reads FQNNGV. CDR3 region: CASSPRGFSRGGYTF. The CDR3 region has the DNA TGTGCCAGCAGCCCCCGGGGGTTCTCCAGAGGCGGCTACACCTTC.

This clone came up a few times. This chain joins TRBV28 and TRBJ2-1, with 9 bases fitting TRBD1. V lost 5 bases, J lost 4 bases, and 6 bases stayed unmatched. Per germline, CDR1 MDHEN and CDR2 SYDVKM. The CDR3 spans 15 residues. The DNA of the CDR3 is TGTGCCAGCAGTCGGCATGGACAGGGGTACAATGAGCAGTTCTTC. Translated: CASSRHGQGYNEQFF.

This clone was seen a handful of times. The chain employs TRBV28 and TRBJ2-4; maybe TRBD2 (7 bases). Per germline, CDR1 MDHEN and CDR2 SYDVKM. The V and J ends lost 2 bases and 0 bases respectively, with 8 bases between them. The CDR3 extends over 15 amino acids. The CDR3 coding sequence is TGTGCCAGCAGTTTAAGGGGGGGAGCCAAAAACATTCAGTACTTC. Translation gives CASSLRGGAKNIQYF.

V usage is TRBV11-3 and J usage is TRBJ2-1; perhaps TRBD2 as D (6 bases). This CDR3 region has 17 residues. The germline V gene has CDR1 SGHNT and CDR2 YENEEA. Trimming left V 0 bases short and J 3 bases short, with 15 bases between. CDR3 sequence reads: CASSLDLGGVGYNEQFF. CDR3 nucleotides: TGTGCCAGCAGCTTAGATCTGGGGGGAGTGGGCTACAATGAGCAGTTCTTC.

The chain is built from TRBV18 and TRBJ1-2, with 7 bases aligning to TRBD1. This CDR3 has 14 amino acids. V shed 5 bases, J shed 4 bases, and the junction held 7 bases outside the gene matches. Germline loops: CDR1 KGHSH, CDR2 LQKENI. CDR3 DNA: TGTGCCAGCTCAGTTAACAGGGACAGCTATGGCTACACCTTC. This translates into CASSVNRDSYGYTF.

This sequence joins TRBV28 and TRBJ2-7; D not certain. Trimming stripped 3 bases from V and 7 bases from J, with 13 bases between. The CDR3 has 13 amino acids. The germline V gene encodes CDR1 MDHEN and CDR2 SYDVKM. The chain's CDR3 is CASSFPPRWEQYF. DNA of the CDR3: TGTGCCAGCAGTTTCCCCCCCCGGTGGGAGCAGTACTTC.